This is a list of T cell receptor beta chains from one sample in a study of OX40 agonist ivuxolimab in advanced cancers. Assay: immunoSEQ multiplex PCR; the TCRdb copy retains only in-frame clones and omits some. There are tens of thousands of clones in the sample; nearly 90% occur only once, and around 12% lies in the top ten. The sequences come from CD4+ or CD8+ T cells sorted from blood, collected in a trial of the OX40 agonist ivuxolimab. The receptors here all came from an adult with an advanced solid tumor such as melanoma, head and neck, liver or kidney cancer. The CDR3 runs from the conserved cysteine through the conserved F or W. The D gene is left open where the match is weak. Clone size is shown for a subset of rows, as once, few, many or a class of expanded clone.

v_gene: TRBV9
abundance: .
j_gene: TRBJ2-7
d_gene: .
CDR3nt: TGTGCCAGCAGCGTAGGGGCACAAACCTACGAGCAGTACTTC
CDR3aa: CASSVGAQTYEQYF

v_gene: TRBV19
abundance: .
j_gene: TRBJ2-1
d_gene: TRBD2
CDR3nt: TGTGCCAGTAGTCGGACTAGCGGGAGACTCGATGAGCAGTTCTTC
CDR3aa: CASSRTSGRLDEQFF

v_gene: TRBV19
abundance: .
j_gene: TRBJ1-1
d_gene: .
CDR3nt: TGTGCCAGTGATACAGGGTTCACTGAAGCTTTCTTT
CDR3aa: CASDTGFTEAFF

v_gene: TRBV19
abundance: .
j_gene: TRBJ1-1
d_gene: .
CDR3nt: TGTGCCAGTAGTATAGGGATGGGGATCACTGAAGCTTTCTTT
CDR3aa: CASSIGMGITEAFF

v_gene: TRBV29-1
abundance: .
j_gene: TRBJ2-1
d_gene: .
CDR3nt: TGCAGCGTTGGGTCCAACAATGAGCAGTTCTTC
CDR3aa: CSVGSNNEQFF

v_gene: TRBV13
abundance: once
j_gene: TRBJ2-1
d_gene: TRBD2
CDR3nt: TGTGCCAGCAGCTCGAATCTAGCGGGAGTCGGCAATGAGCAGTTCTTC
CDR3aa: CASSSNLAGVGNEQFF

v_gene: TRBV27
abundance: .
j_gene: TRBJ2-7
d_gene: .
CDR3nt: TGTGCCAGCAGTATGGGCGGTCGGGAGCAGTACTTC
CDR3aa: CASSMGGREQYF

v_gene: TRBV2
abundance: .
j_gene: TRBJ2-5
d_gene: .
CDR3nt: TGTGCCAGCAGAGCCTACAGGGATCAAGAGACCCAGTACTTC
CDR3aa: CASRAYRDQETQYF

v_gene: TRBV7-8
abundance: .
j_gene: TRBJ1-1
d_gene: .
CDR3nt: TGTGCCAGCAGCTGGTGGGGGGTGTCAAACACTGAAGCTTTCTTT
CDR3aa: CASSWWGVSNTEAFF

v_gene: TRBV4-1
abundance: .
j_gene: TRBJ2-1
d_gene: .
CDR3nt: TGCGCCAGCAGCCTTCTTTACAATGAGCAGTTCTTC
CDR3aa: CASSLLYNEQFF

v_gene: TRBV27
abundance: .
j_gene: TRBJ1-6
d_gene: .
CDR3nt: TGTGCCAGCAGTCGGCGGGGTGTTAATTCACCCCTCCACTTT
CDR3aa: CASSRRGVNSPLHF

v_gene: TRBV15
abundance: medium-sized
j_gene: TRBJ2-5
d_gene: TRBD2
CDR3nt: TGTGCCACCAGCAGAGATCCCATCCGCGGGGGAAGGTACCAAGAGACCCAGTACTTC
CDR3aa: CATSRDPIRGGRYQETQYF

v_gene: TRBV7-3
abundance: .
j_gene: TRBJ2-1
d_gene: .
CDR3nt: TGTGCCAGCAGCCCAATCGGGGGCGGCTCCTACAATGAGCAGTTCTTC
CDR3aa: CASSPIGGGSYNEQFF

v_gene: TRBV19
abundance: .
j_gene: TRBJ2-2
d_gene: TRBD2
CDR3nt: TGTGCCAGTAGTTTAGTAGCGGGGATAACCGGGGAGCTGTTTTTT
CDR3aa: CASSLVAGITGELFF

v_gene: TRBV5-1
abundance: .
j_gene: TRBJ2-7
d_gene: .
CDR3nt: TGCGCCAGCAGCGCCGCGGGGCCCTACGAGCAGTACTTC
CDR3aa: CASSAAGPYEQYF

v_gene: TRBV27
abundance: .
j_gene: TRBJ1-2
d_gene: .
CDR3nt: TGTGCCAGCAGTTCGGCCGGGGACCTTTATGGCTACACCTTC
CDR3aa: CASSSAGDLYGYTF

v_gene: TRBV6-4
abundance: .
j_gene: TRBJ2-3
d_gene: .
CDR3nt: TGTGCCAGCAGTGACTTTGGCGGGAGCACAGATACGCAGTATTTT
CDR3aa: CASSDFGGSTDTQYF

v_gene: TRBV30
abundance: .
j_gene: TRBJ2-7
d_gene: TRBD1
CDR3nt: TGTGCCTGGAGCATCGGACAGGGCTACGAGCAGTACTTC
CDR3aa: CAWSIGQGYEQYF

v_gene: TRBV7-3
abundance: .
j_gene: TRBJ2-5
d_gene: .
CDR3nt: TGTGCCAGCAGCTCGGGGGAGACCCAGTACTTC
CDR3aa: CASSSGETQYF

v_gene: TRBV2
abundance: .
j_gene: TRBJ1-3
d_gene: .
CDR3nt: TGTGCCAGCAGTGATGGTGTCAGGGGTTGGGACACCATATATTTT
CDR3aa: CASSDGVRGWDTIYF

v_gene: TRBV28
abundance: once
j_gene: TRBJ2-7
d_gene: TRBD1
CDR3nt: TGTGCCAGCAGTTCTGGACAGGGGGCGCACGAGCAGTACTTC
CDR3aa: CASSSGQGAHEQYF

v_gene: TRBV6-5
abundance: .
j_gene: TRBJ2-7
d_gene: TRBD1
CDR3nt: TGTGCCAGCAGTCTATGGTCGACAGGGGACGAGCAGTACTTC
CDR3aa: CASSLWSTGDEQYF

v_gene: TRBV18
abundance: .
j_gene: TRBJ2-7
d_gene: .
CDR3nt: TGTGCCAGCTCACACAGGGTGACCTACGAGCAGTACTTC
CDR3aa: CASSHRVTYEQYF

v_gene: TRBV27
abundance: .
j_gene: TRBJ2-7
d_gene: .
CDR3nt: TGTGCCAGCCACCGGGACGGCTCCTACGAGCAGTACTTC
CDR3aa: CASHRDGSYEQYF

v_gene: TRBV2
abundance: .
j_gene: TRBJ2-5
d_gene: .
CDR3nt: TGTGCCAGCAGGGGAGAGACCCAGTACTTC
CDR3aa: CASRGETQYF

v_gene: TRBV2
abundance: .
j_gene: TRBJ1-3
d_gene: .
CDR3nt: TGTGCCAGCGAGGGTGGAAACACCATATATTTT
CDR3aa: CASEGGNTIYF

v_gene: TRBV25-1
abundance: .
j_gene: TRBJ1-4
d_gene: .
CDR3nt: TGTGCCAGCAGTGAGCGGGGGGCCTATGAAAAACTGTTTTTT
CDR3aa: CASSERGAYEKLFF

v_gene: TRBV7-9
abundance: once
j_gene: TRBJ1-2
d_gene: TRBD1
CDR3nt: TGTGCCAGCAGCGAGAGAAACAGGGGGCACGGCTACACCTTC
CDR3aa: CASSERNRGHGYTF

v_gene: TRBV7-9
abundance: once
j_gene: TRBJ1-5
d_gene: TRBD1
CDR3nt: TGTGCCAGCAGCTTAGCTGGGGACAGGGATTCGGGCAATCAGCCCCAGCATTTT
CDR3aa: CASSLAGDRDSGNQPQHF

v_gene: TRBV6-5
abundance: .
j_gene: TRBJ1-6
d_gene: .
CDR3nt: TGTGCCAGCAGTCCGAAGGGCTCCTATAATTCACCCCTCCACTTT
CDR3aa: CASSPKGSYNSPLHF

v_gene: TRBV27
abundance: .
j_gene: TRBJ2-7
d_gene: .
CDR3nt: TGTGCCAGCAGTTTTTCGAATTGGGTAATGGGATACGAGCAGTACTTC
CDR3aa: CASSFSNWVMGYEQYF

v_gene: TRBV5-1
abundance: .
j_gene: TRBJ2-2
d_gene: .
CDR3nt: TGCGCCAGCAGCTTGGGTGTGGCCACCGGGGAGCTGTTTTTT
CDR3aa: CASSLGVATGELFF

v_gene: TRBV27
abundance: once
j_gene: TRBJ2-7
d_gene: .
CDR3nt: TGTGCCAGCAGTTTAACCGGGGCCACCTACGAGCAGTACTTC
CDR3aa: CASSLTGATYEQYF

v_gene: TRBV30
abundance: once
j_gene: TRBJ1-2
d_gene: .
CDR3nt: TGTGCCTGGAACCAATATGGCTACACCTTC
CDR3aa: CAWNQYGYTF

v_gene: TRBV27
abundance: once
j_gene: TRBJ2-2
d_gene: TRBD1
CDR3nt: TGTGCCAGCAGTGTAGGGACAGGGCCCGGGGAGCTGTTTTTT
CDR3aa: CASSVGTGPGELFF

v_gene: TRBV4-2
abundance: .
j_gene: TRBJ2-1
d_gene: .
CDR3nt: TGTGCCAGCAGCCAAGTGTCCCCGACAAACAATGAGCAGTTCTTC
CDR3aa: CASSQVSPTNNEQFF

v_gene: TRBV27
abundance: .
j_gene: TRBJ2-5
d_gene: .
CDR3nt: TGTGCCAGCACTCGAGTTTGGGGAGAGACCCAGTACTTC
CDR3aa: CASTRVWGETQYF

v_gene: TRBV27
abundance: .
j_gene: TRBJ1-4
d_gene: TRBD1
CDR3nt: TGTGCCAGCAGTAGGGGACAGGGGAAGGAAAAACTGTTTTTT
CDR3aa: CASSRGQGKEKLFF

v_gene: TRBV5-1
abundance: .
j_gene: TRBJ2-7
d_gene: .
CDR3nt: TGCGCCAGCAGCTTGGTCGACACGAGCTACGAGCAGTACTTC
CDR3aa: CASSLVDTSYEQYF

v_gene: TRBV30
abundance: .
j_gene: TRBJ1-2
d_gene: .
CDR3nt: TGTGCCTGGAGTGCTCCGGGACGGTCTAACTATGGCTACACCTTC
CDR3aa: CAWSAPGRSNYGYTF

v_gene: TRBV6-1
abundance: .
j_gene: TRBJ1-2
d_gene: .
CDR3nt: TGTGCCAGCAGTGAATTCCCGACAGCCTATGGCTACACCTTC
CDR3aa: CASSEFPTAYGYTF

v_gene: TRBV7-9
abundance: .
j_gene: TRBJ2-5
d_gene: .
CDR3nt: TGTGCCAGCAGCTTAGCCTGGCGGGCCCAGGAGACCCAGTACTTC
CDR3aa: CASSLAWRAQETQYF

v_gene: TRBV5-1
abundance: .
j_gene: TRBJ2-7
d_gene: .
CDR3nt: TGCGCCAGCAGCCCCACTTGGGACGAGCAGTACTTC
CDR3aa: CASSPTWDEQYF

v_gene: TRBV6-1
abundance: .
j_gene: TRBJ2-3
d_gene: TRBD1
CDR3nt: TGTGCCAGCAGCCCAAGGACAGGGTGGGATACGCAGTATTTT
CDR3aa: CASSPRTGWDTQYF

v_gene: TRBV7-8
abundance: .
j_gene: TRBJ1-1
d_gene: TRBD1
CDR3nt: TGTGCCAGCAGCTTAGCGCTTGTAGGGACAGGGAGGACTGAAGCTTTCTTT
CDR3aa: CASSLALVGTGRTEAFF

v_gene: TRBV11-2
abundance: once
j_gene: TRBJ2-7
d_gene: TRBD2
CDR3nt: TGTGCCAGCAGCGCCCCGACTAGCGGGGTCCACGAGCAGTACTTC
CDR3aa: CASSAPTSGVHEQYF

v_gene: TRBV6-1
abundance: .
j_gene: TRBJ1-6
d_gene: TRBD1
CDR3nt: TGTGCCGGCCACGGGACAGAGAATTCACCCCTCCACTTT
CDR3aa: CAGHGTENSPLHF

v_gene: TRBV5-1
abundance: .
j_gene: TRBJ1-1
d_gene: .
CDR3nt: TGCGCCAGCAGCCTCACAGTGAACACTGAAGCTTTCTTT
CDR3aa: CASSLTVNTEAFF